This T cell receptor (beta chain) was captured in a study of OX40 agonist ivuxolimab in advanced cancers. Study background: Eligibility rules accepted prior anti-PD-1, anti-PD-L1 or anti-CTLA-4 therapy, and approximately 40% had some. Study-level findings and limits: The antigens recognized by the expanded peripheral T cells, that is their antigen specificity, were not determined.

On this clone itself: Its antigen is undetermined.

Germline V gene sequence: CDR1 ENHRY, CDR2 SYGVKD. The length of the CDR3 is 14 residues. V was clipped by 3 bases and J by 7 bases, with 13 bases between them. Clones were read by immunoSEQ multiplex PCR, and TCRdb kept only the in-frame ones, dropping some. Of 41,000 or so clones in the sample, around 81% were seen once. This sample comprised CD4+ or CD8+ T cells sorted from blood, obtained in a trial of the OX40 agonist ivuxolimab. The chain employs TRBV10-3 and TRBJ1-5; tentatively, D is TRBD1 (6 bases). The clonotype comes from an adult with an advanced solid tumor such as melanoma, head and neck, liver or kidney cancer. The CDR3 nucleotides are TGTGCCATCAGTGAATCAACAGGGACCCAGCCCCAGCATTTT. As protein: CAISESTGTQPQHF.